This T cell receptor (beta chain) came from a study of CD8+CD57+ T cells in acquired aplastic anemia. Notes on the study in general: Simpson's diversity of CD8+ cells was not significantly different in patients compared with controls.

Patients sequenced had flow cytometry evidence of CD8+CD57+ cell expansion. Genomic DNA acted as the template from which TCR beta VDJ combination and CDR3 sequence profiling were carried out. Each CDR3 protein is one row after TCRdb ran MiXCR on the reads. This table holds 130,000 or so distinct CDR3 sequences, almost 40% found once. CDR3 length equals 13 residues. Trimming took off 4 bases at V and 4 bases at J, with 10 bases between the two ends. CDR1 DFQATT and CDR2 SNEGSKA come from the germline V gene (reference sequence). This clonotype was seen once. Antigen unknown. The rearrangement links TRBV20-1 to TRBJ2-2, with a weak D call TRBD1 (6 bases). Sequencing was performed on sorted CD4+, CD8+, or CD8+CD57+ T cells (not recorded which) from PBMCs. The TCR originated in a human donor with aplastic anemia. This chain's CDR3 is CSANARGTGELFF. CDR3 sequence (DNA): TGCAGTGCTAACGCCAGGGGCACCGGGGAGCTGTTTTTT.